The 17 T cell receptor beta chains below come from one sample, sequenced in a study of cytomegalovirus exposure and HLA in healthy donors. With 60 Vbeta and 13 Jbeta primers, the PCR was carried out. The repertoire was sequenced with immunoSEQ multiplex PCR; TCRdb's copy has only in-frame clones and lacks some. The sample includes some 130,000 clones, about 80% of them seen just once. Sequenced sample: PBMCs. These receptors were collected from a man aged 18 to 30 in good health and CMV-seronegative.

The chain carries TRBV19 and TRBJ1-4; 9 bases agree with TRBD1. CDR1 LNHDA and CDR2 SQIVND come from the germline V gene (reference sequence). This CDR3 comprises 14 residues. V lost 4 bases to trimming and J lost 7 bases; unmatched junction nucleotides: 4. The CDR3 nucleotides read TGTGCCAGTAGTAGAGGACAGGGGAGTGAAAAACTGTTTTTT. This translates into CASSRGQGSEKLFF.

The DNA for the CDR3 is TGTGCCAGCAGCTTAGCGGGGGGGAGCAATCAGCCCCAGCATTTT. Residues: CASSLAGGSNQPQHF. V and J are TRBV7-9 and TRBJ1-5, with D tentatively TRBD1 (5 bases). The ends were cut back, 0 bases at V and 1 base at J, with 7 bases in the middle. CDR1 is SEHNR, CDR2 FQNEAQ, per germline (reference sequence). The CDR3 loop spans 15 amino acids.

The CDR3 coding sequence is TGCGCCAGCAGCTTGGCCCTGGCCGCTAATGAGCAGTTCTTC. Translating gives CASSLALAANEQFF. The rearrangement links TRBV5-1 to TRBJ2-1; D is uncertain. V shed 0 bases and J shed 7 bases, with 11 bases lying between them. Germline loops: CDR1 SGHRS, CDR2 YFSETQ. The CDR3 contains 14 residues.

The CDR3 nucleotides read TGTGCCAGCAGCTTGATTGGGACTTTATTGCCCAATCAGCCCCAGCATTTT. The encoded protein is CASSLIGTLLPNQPQHF. The chain is built from TRBV5-8 and TRBJ1-5, with D perhaps matching TRBD1 (5 bases). CDR1 is SGHTS and CDR2 is YDEGEE in the germline V gene. The CDR3 length is 17 residues. V lost 1 base and J 3 bases, leaving 17 bases between the germline ends.

V is TRBV5-6 and J is TRBJ2-1, with no clear D. The CDR3 covers 16 residues. Deletions cut 4 bases from V and 0 bases from J, with 14 bases between. The germline V gene has CDR1 SGHDT and CDR2 YYEEEE. The CDR3, as DNA: TGTGCCAGCAGCCCACTTGGTGGTTTCTCCTACAATGAGCAGTTCTTC. It encodes CASSPLGGFSYNEQFF.

This chain connects TRBV7-2 to TRBJ2-7; TRBD2 matches 8 bases. Germline V gene lookup returns CDR1 SGHTA and CDR2 FQGNSA. The CDR3 has 14 residues. Trimming at V came to 5 bases and at J to 2 bases, leaving 5 bases not matched to a gene. This CDR3 reads CASSSTSGTYEQYF. Written as DNA, the CDR3 is TGTGCCAGCAGCAGTACTAGCGGAACCTACGAGCAGTACTTC.

In its sample, this clone was seen once. The V call is TRBV6-5, the J call TRBJ1-3; unclear D gene. This CDR3 is 11 amino acids long. With 7 bases removed from V and 7 bases from J, the gap between germline ends came to 8 bases. CDR1 and CDR2 (germline): MNHEY, SVGAGI. CDR3 protein: CASIFSNTIYF. DNA of the CDR3: TGTGCCAGCATATTCTCGAACACCATATATTTT.

The CDR3: CASRPGQGWSPLHF. The CDR3 DNA is TGTGCCAGCAGACCCGGACAGGGCTGGTCACCCCTCCACTTT. This sequence joins TRBV6-1 and TRBJ1-6; 8 bases line up with TRBD1. With 6 bases clipped from V and 10 bases from J, the junction kept 8 bases outside the gene matches. This CDR3 comprises 14 residues. Germline CDR1 is MNHNS and CDR2 is SASEGT.

This chain connects TRBV6-5 to TRBJ1-2, with 9 nucleotides matching TRBD1. The ends lost 1 base at V and 8 bases at J; junction bases unmatched: 5. The germline V gene has CDR1 MNHEY and CDR2 SVGAGI. This CDR3 comprises 14 residues. The CDR3 DNA is TGTGCCAGCAGTTACTTGGGGGACAGGGTGGGCTACACCTTC. Protein: CASSYLGDRVGYTF.

This clone was picked up one time. The chain recombines TRBV11-3 with TRBJ2-7; TRBD2 is a possible D gene (5 bases). The germline gives CDR1 SGHNT, CDR2 YENEEA. The CDR3 spans 12 residues. V was shortened by 4 bases and J by 7 bases, with 11 bases between the two germline ends. The CDR3 nucleotides read TGTGCCAGCAGCTCGGGATGGGGTGAGCAGTACTTC. Translated: CASSSGWGEQYF. Looking up the rest from reference TRBV11-3 and TRBJ2-7 gives the full variable domain: EAGVVQSPRYKIIEKKQPVAFWCNPISGHNTLYWYLQNLGQGPELLIRYENEEAVDDSQLPKDRFSAERLKGVDSTLKIQPAELGDSAVYLCASSSGWGEQYFGPGTRLTVT.

The CDR3 spells CASSLSGTSGSYEQYF. The CDR3 nucleotides are TGTGCCAGCAGTTTATCCGGGACTAGCGGTTCCTACGAGCAGTACTTC. The chain uses TRBV28 and TRBJ2-7, with TRBD2 matching over 11 bases. This CDR3 comprises 16 residues. V lost 1 base to trimming and J lost 1 base; unmatched junction nucleotides: 3. Germline lookup yields CDR1 MDHEN and CDR2 SYDVKM.

The CDR3 sequence: CASSSTSGGPHNEQFF. The CDR3 coding sequence is TGTGCCAGCAGCTCCACTAGCGGGGGGCCTCACAATGAGCAGTTCTTC. This chain uses TRBV7-8 with TRBJ2-1, with TRBD2 matching over 12 bases. CDR3 length equals 16 residues. Germline V CDR1 and CDR2: SGHVS, FQNEAQ. J gave up 5 bases and V 4 bases, and 6 bases lay outside the gene matches.

The rearrangement uses TRBV29-1 and TRBJ2-2, with TRBD2 matching 10 bases. CDR3 length: 14 amino acids. The V gene end was trimmed by 8 bases and the J gene end by 3 bases; junction bases not matched to a gene: 6. Germline-derived CDR1 and CDR2 are SQVTM and ANQGSEA. The CDR3 DNA reads as TGCAGCATTTCTAGCGGGGGCTACACCGGGGAGCTGTTTTTT. Amino acids: CSISSGGYTGELFF.

This chain connects TRBV15 to TRBJ2-2; 8 nucleotides align to TRBD2. Unmatched junction bases numbered 4, after V lost 0 bases and J lost 4 bases. Germline lookup yields CDR1 LNHNV and CDR2 YYDKDF (reference sequence). The CDR3 has 16 residues. The CDR3: CATSREGLVGTGELFF. CDR3 DNA sequence: TGTGCCACCAGCAGAGAGGGACTAGTGGGCACCGGGGAGCTGTTTTTT. The variable domain in full, completed from reference TRBV15 and TRBJ2-2, reads DAMVIQNPRYQVTQFGKPVTLSCSQTLNHNVMYWYQQKSSQAPKLLFHYYDKDFNNEADTPDNFQSRRPNTSFCFLDIRSPGLGDTAMYLCATSREGLVGTGELFFGEGSRLTVL.

The chain carries TRBV21-1 and TRBJ2-7; the table names TRBD2, a call not compared with the DNA. TRBV21-1 constitutes a pseudogene. The CDR3 is 15 residues long. Here the CDR3 DNA reads TGTGCCAGCAGCAAAGGAGGGAATCTACCAGACGAGCAGTACGTC. Its translation is CASSKGGNLPDEQYV.

V gene TRBV30 combines with J gene TRBJ1-3, with D perhaps matching TRBD1 (5 bases). Germline V lookup: CDR1 GTSNPN, CDR2 SVGIG (reference sequence). Trimming removed 4 bases at V and 0 bases at J, with 13 bases between. This CDR3 is built from 15 residues. The CDR3 region is CAWTLQANSGNTIYF. For the CDR3, the DNA is TGTGCCTGGACCCTACAGGCTAACTCTGGAAACACCATATATTTT.

The gene calls are TRBV7-3 and TRBJ2-2, with 14 bases fitting TRBD2. Germline V gene data show CDR1 as SGHTA and CDR2 as FQGTGA. The CDR3 sequence is 15 residues long. The ends lost 5 bases at V and 7 bases at J; junction bases unmatched: 3. In DNA, the CDR3 is TGTGCCAGCAGCCCGGGACTAGCGGGAGTCGGGGAGCTGTTTTTT. Amino acids: CASSPGLAGVGELFF.